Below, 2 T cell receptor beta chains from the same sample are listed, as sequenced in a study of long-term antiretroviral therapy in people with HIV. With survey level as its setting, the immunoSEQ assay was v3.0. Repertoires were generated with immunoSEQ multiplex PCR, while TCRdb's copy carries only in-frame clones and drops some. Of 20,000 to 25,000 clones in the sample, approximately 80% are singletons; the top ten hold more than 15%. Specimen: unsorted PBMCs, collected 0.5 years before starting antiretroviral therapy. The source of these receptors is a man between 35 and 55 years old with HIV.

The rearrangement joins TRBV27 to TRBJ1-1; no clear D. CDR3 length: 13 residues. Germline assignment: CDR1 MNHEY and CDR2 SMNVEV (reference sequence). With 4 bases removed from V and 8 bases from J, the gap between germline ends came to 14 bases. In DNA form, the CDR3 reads TGTGCCAGCAGTTCCCCCGTGAACAGAGAAGCTTTCTTT. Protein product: CASSSPVNREAFF.

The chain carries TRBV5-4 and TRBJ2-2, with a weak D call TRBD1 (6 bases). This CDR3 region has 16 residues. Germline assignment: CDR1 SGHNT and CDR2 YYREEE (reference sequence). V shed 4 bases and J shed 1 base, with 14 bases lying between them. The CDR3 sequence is CASSIPTGLNTGELFF. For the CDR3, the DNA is TGTGCCAGCAGCATCCCGACAGGCTTGAACACCGGGGAGCTGTTTTTT.